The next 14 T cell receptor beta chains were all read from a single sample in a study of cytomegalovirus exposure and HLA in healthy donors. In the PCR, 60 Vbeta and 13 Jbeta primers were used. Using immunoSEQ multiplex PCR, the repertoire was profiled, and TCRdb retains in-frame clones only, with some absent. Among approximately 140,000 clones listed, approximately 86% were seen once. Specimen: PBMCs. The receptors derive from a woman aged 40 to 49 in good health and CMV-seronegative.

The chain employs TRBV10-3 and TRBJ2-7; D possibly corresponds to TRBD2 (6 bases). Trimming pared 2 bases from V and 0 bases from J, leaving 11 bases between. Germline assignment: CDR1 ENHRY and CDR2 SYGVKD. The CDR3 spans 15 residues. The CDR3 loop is CAISEGLAVSYEQYF. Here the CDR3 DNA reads TGTGCCATCAGTGAGGGGTTAGCGGTCTCCTACGAGCAGTACTTC.

The CDR3 DNA reads TGTGCCAGCAGCTCCTGGACAGGGAAAGGCACAGATACGCAGTATTTT. Its translation: CASSSWTGKGTDTQYF. The J gene is TRBJ2-3, the V gene TRBV11-2; TRBD1 agrees at 8 bases. Germline V gene sequence: CDR1 SGHAT, CDR2 FQNNGV. V was pared by 4 bases and J by 1 base, with 7 bases of the junction left unmatched. The CDR3 spans 16 residues.

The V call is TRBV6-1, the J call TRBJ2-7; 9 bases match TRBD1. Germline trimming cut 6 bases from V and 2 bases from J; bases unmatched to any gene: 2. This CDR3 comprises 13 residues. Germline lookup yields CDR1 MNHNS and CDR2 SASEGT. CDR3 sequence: CASRRQGAYEQYF. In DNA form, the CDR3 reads TGTGCCAGCAGAAGACAGGGGGCCTACGAGCAGTACTTC.

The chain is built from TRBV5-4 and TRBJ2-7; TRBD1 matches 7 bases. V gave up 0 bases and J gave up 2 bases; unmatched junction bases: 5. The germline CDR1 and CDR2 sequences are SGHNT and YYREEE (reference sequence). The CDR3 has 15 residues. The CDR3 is CASSLASGGPYEQYF. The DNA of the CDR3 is TGTGCCAGCAGCTTGGCCTCAGGGGGACCCTACGAGCAGTACTTC.

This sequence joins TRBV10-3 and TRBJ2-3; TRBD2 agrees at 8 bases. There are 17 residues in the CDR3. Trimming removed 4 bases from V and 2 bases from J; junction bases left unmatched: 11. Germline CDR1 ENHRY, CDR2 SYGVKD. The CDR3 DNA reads TGTGCCATCAGTGGCTGGGCGGGAGGAGGTAACACAGATACGCAGTATTTT. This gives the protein CAISGWAGGGNTDTQYF.

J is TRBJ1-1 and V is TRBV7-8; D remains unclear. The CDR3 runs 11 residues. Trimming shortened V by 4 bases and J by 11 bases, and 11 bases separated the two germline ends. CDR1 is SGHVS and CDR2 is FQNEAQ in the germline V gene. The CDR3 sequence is CASSSGSGAFF. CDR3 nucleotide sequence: TGTGCCAGCAGCTCCGGAAGCGGGGCTTTCTTT.

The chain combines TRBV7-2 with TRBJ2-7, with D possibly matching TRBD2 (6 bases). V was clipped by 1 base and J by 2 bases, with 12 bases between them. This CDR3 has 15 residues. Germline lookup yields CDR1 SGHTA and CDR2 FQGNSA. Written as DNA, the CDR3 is TGTGCCAGCAGCTTAGGGCTAGCGTTTACCTACGAGCAGTACTTC. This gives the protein CASSLGLAFTYEQYF.

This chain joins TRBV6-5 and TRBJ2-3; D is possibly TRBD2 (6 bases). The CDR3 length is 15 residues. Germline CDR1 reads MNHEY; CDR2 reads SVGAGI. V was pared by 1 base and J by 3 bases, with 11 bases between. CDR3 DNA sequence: TGTGCCAGCAGTTACTTCCCCGGGAGTACAGATACGCAGTATTTT. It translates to CASSYFPGSTDTQYF.

The CDR3 sequence: CASSGLAGAEETQYF. CDR3 DNA: TGCGCCAGCAGCGGACTAGCGGGAGCGGAAGAGACCCAGTACTTC. This sequence joins TRBV5-1 and TRBJ2-5, with 13 bases aligning to TRBD2. CDR3 length equals 15 residues. Germline CDR1 is SGHRS and CDR2 is YFSETQ. V shed 4 bases and J 3 bases; nucleotides not matched to a gene: 3. Supplemented by reference TRBV5-1 and TRBJ2-5, the full variable domain reads KAGVTQTPRYLIKTRGQQVTLSCSPISGHRSVSWYQQTPGQGLQFLFEYFSETQRNKGNFPGRFSGRQFSNSRSEMNVSTLELGDSALYLCASSGLAGAEETQYFGPGTRLLVL.

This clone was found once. This chain's CDR3 is CASSPISGRNWGEQFF. In nucleotides, the CDR3 is TGTGCCAGCAGCCCGATTAGCGGGAGGAATTGGGGTGAGCAGTTCTTC. The chain joins TRBV7-7 to TRBJ2-1; 10 bases are a match to TRBD2. Trimming took 5 bases from V and 9 from J; bases not matched to a gene: 13. Germline V lookup: CDR1 SSHAT, CDR2 FNYEAQ (reference sequence). There are 16 residues in the CDR3.

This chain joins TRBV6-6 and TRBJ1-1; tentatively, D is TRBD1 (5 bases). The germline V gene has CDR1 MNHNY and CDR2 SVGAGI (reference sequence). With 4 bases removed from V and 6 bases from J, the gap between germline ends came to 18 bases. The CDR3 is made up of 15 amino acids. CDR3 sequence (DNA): TGTGCCAGCAGTTCCAGCCCGGACAACTGGGCTGAAGCTTTCTTT. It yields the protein CASSSSPDNWAEAFF.

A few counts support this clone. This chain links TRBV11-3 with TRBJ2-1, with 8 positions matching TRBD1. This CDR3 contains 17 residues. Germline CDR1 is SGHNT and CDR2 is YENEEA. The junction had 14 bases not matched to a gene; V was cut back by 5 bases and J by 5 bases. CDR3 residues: CASSPRGRFGMNNEQFF. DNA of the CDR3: TGTGCCAGCAGCCCCAGGGGGCGTTTCGGGATGAACAATGAGCAGTTCTTC.

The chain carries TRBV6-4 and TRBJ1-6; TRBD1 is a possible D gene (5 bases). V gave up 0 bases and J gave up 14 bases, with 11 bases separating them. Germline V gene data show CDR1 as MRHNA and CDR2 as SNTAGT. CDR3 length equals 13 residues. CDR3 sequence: CASSDSPGQALHF. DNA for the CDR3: TGTGCCAGCAGTGACTCGCCAGGGCAGGCCCTCCACTTT.

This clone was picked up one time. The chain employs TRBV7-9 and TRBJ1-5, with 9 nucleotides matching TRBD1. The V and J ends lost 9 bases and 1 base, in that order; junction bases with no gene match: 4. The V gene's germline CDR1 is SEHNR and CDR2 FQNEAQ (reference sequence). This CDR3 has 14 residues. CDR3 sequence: CARGGTGSNQPQHF. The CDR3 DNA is TGTGCCAGGGGGGGGACAGGGAGCAATCAGCCCCAGCATTTT.